A single sample gave rise to the 27 T cell receptor beta chains below, sequenced in a study of tumor-infiltrating lymphocytes in primary liver carcinoma. Production of TCR beta cDNA used approximately 0.45 ug total RNA together with a constant-region primer. Modified slightly, ARM-PCR produced TCR beta libraries over three nested multiplex PCR rounds. Rounds one and two of PCR, each of 10 cycles, were primed with TRBV1-TRBV30 forward primers and a C-beta reverse primer. MiXCR, applied by TCRdb to the multiplex PCR reads, yields one record per CDR3 protein. This table holds about 200,000 distinct CDR3 sequences, approximately 65% found once. RNA isolated from unsorted whole blood supplied the blood RNA, with germline DNA also extracted. The source material was peripheral blood. These receptors all come from an older woman with primary liver carcinoma and hepatitis B virus infection.

This clonotype has a count of ten or more. V is TRBV6-1 and J is TRBJ2-5; D remains ambiguous. Germline CDR1 MNHNS, CDR2 SASEGT. V dropped 7 bases and J dropped 4 bases, with 22 bases sitting between them. The CDR3 has 16 amino acids. CDR3 sequence: CASTLRSSLRGETQYF. The CDR3, as DNA: TGTGCCAGCACGCTACGCAGCAGCCTGCGTGGAGAGACCCAGTACTTC.

Details on this clonotype: An end of the junction differs from the germline gene, which may be a read error. The chain couples TRBV11-2 to TRBJ2-1, with D possibly called TRBD1 or TRBD2 (6 bases each). CDR1 and CDR2 (germline): SGHAT, FQNNGV. The CDR3 consists of 14 residues. CDR3 residues: CASSLDRRGIEQFF. CDR3 coding DNA: TGTGCCAGTAGCTTAGACAGGAGGGGGATTGAGCAGTTCTTC.

The chain combines TRBV7-9 with TRBJ2-1; the match to TRBD2 covers 12 bases. J was trimmed by 5 bases and V by 6 bases; bases with no gene match: 8. The germline V gene has CDR1 SEHNR and CDR2 FQNEAQ (reference sequence). This CDR3 spans 16 amino acids. The CDR3 region is CASSPRTSGNNNEQFF. CDR3 DNA sequence: TGTGCCAGCAGTCCAAGGACTAGCGGGAACAACAATGAGCAGTTCTTC. Filled out from reference TRBV7-9 and TRBJ2-1, the complete variable domain reads DTGVSQNPRHKITKRGQNVTFRCDPISEHNRLYWYRQTLGQGPEFLTYFQNEAQLEKSRLLSDRFSAERPKGSFSTLEIQRTEQGDSAMYLCASSPRTSGNNNEQFFGPGTRLTVL.

The rearrangement links TRBV29-1 to TRBJ2-2; 10 bases are a match to TRBD2. Germline V gene data show CDR1 as SQVTM and CDR2 as ANQGSEA. The CDR3 totals 15 residues. Trimming cost V 5 bases and J 5 bases; bases outside gene matches: 8. The CDR3 here is CSVTRELAGTGELFF. Here the CDR3 DNA reads TGCAGCGTTACCAGGGAACTAGCGGGAACCGGGGAGCTGTTTTTT.

This clonotype was seen a single time. The chain is built from TRBV6-2 or TRBV6-3 and TRBJ2-7; possible D gene TRBD1, 6 bases. The CDR3 has 16 amino acids. Trimming removed 6 bases at V and 4 bases at J, with 22 bases between. The germline V gene encodes CDR1 MNHEY and CDR2 SVGEGT. CDR3 sequence reads: CASSPLQTRGGYEQYF. The CDR3 coding sequence is TGTGCCAGCAGCCCCTTACAGACCAGGGGTGGTTACGAGCAGTACTTC.

Comment on this clonotype: The conserved final phenylalanine or tryptophan is absent from the CDR3, which likely points to a read error. V usage is TRBV12-3 or TRBV12-4 and J usage is TRBJ2-3, with D uncertain. CDR3 length: 16 amino acids. The CDR3 reads CASSSTLARRTDTQYS. The CDR3 DNA is TGTGCTAGCAGTTCCACCCTGGCCAGGCGCACAGATACGCAGTATTCT.

CDR3 in DNA: TGTGCCAGCAGTTACCCCGATGGGCGACAGCGGAATGAAAAACTGTTTTTT. It codes for CASSYPDGRQRNEKLFF. The genes are TRBV6-2 or TRBV6-3 and TRBJ1-4, with TRBD1 as a possible D gene (5 bases). V dropped 2 bases and J dropped 5 bases, with 18 bases sitting between them. The CDR3 is 17 amino acids. Per the germline V gene, CDR1 is MNHEY and CDR2 is SVGEGT.

Regarding this clonotype: At one end the junction does not follow the germline gene, possibly because of a read error. This rearrangement joins TRBV11-3 to TRBJ1-4, with D perhaps matching TRBD1 (5 bases). The CDR3 length is 14 residues. Germline V gene data show CDR1 as SGHNT and CDR2 as YENEEA. CDR3 protein: CTSSLGIAGGKLFF. The CDR3 bases are TGTACCAGCAGCCTCGGGATAGCGGGGGGAAAACTGTTTTTT.

In its sample, this clonotype was seen many times. The chain recombines TRBV6-1 with TRBJ1-5; TRBD1 might be the D (6 bases). Trimming shortened V by 0 bases and J by 0 bases, and 12 bases separated the two germline ends. Germline V gives CDR1 MNHNS, CDR2 SASEGT. This CDR3 region has 17 residues. DNA of the CDR3: TGTGCCAGCAGTGAAGCCGGGACACCGTATAGCAATCAGCCCCAGCATTTT. As protein: CASSEAGTPYSNQPQHF.

The rearrangement uses TRBV11-2 and TRBJ2-5, with 7 bases identical to TRBD1. Germline CDR1 reads SGHAT; CDR2 reads FQNNGV. This CDR3 has 13 residues. CDR3 DNA sequence: TGTGTCGGCAGGACCACAGGGGTCGAGACCCAGTACTTC. As protein: CVGRTTGVETQYF.

On this clonotype: Being one base from a much bigger clone, this may be a read error. This chain connects TRBV6-2 or TRBV6-3 to TRBJ1-4; D ambiguous. Germline-derived CDR1 and CDR2 are MNHEY and SVGEGT. CDR3 size: 13 residues. The CDR3 nucleotides are TGTGTCAGCAGTTACTCTGGGGATGAAAAACTGTTTTTT. It codes for CVSSYSGDEKLFF.

This clonotype was counted once. A read error is possible here, since a much larger clone lies one base away. The chain employs TRBV10-3 and TRBJ2-5; D not certain. Germline V gives CDR1 ENHRY, CDR2 SYGVKD. The CDR3 loop spans 17 amino acids. CDR3 DNA: TGTGCCATCAGTGAGTCTAAAGGGAAATTGAACCAAGAGAGCCAGTACTTC. Encoded protein: CAISESKGKLNQESQYF.

To note about this clonotype: An end of the junction does not agree with germline; a read error may underlie this. The V gene is TRBV4-2, the J gene TRBJ2-1; 10 bases map to TRBD2. CDR1 is LGHNA, CDR2 YNFKEQ, per germline. The CDR3 sequence is 18 residues long. In nucleotides, the CDR3 is TGTGCCATCAGCCAAGACGTGGGAGCGGGAGGGCCAAGTGGTGAGCAGTTCTTC. Its translation: CAISQDVGAGGPSGEQFF.

In this sample, this clonotype turned up many times. This chain links TRBV12-3 or TRBV12-4 with TRBJ2-7; D is possibly TRBD2 (5 bases). The CDR3 length is 15 residues. Trimming took 3 bases from V and 0 from J, leaving 12 bases between them. CDR3 sequence: CASSFGEGYSYEQYF. The CDR3 nucleotides are TGTGCCAGCAGTTTCGGGGAAGGGTACTCCTACGAGCAGTACTTC.

The chain is built from TRBV7-3 and TRBJ2-1, with D maybe TRBD2 (5 bases). Germline CDR1 reads SGHTA; CDR2 reads FQGTGA. The CDR3 contains 13 residues. V was clipped by 4 bases and J by 5 bases, with 9 bases between them. Written as DNA, the CDR3 is TGTGCCAGCAGCTCCCCAGCGGACAATGAGCAGTTCTTC. Its protein product is CASSSPADNEQFF.

As concerns this clonotype: Being one base from a much bigger clone, this may be a read error. V gene TRBV6-6 combines with J gene TRBJ2-1, with D perhaps matching TRBD1 (6 bases). The CDR3 length is 14 residues. The germline V gene has CDR1 MNHNY and CDR2 SVGAGI (reference sequence). The CDR3 spells CSSSYIPLGQQQFF. The CDR3 nucleotides read TGTTCCAGCAGTTACATCCCGCTTGGACAGCAGCAGTTCTTC.

The genes are TRBV5-8 and TRBJ2-7; 11 bases agree with TRBD2. Germline CDR1 and CDR2: SGHTS and YDEGEE. J lost 3 bases, V lost 4 bases, and 9 bases had no gene match. The CDR3 consists of 16 residues. The CDR3 nucleotides are TGTGCCAGCAGCCCCAAACTAGCGGGGGCTATCTACGAGCAGTACTTC. Residues: CASSPKLAGAIYEQYF. The entire variable domain, with the rest obtained from reference TRBV5-8 and TRBJ2-7, is as follows: EAGVTQSPTHLIKTRGQQATLRCSPISGHTSVYWYQQALGLGLQFLLWYDEGEERNRGNFPPRFSGRQFPNYSSELNVNALELEDSALYLCASSPKLAGAIYEQYFGPGTRLTVT.

Comments on this clonotype: A read error is possible here, since a much larger clone lies one base away. The chain employs TRBV12-3 or TRBV12-4 and TRBJ2-3; a weak D match, TRBD2 (5 bases). The CDR3 consists of 17 residues. The DNA of the CDR3 is TGTGTCAGCAGTTGCCCCCTGAAGAGGGTGAAAACAGATACGCAGTATTTT. Translation: CVSSCPLKRVKTDTQYF.

This clonotype was detected only a few times. The chain uses TRBV28 and TRBJ2-7; no firm D call. The V end was cut by 7 bases, the J end by 4 bases, with 14 bases between. Germline CDR1 MDHEN, CDR2 SYDVKM. This CDR3 has 13 amino acids. CDR3 DNA: TGTGCCAGCACCCGATTAAGTATTTACGAGCAGTACTTC. Amino acid sequence: CASTRLSIYEQYF.

This chain connects TRBV11-2 to TRBJ2-5; D not resolved. The V gene's germline CDR1 is SGHAT and CDR2 FQNNGV. The ends were cut back, 9 bases at V and 9 bases at J, with 17 bases in the middle. The CDR3 length is 12 residues. Here the CDR3 reads CASSRSWAAQYF. CDR3 nucleotides: TGTGCCAGTAGCAGATCTTGGGCCGCCCAGTACTTC. The variable domain in full, completed from reference TRBV11-2 and TRBJ2-5, reads EAGVAQSPRYKIIEKRQSVAFWCNPISGHATLYWYQQILGQGPKLLIQFQNNGVVDDSQLPKDRFSAERLKGVDSTLKIQPAKLEDSAVYLCASSRSWAAQYFGPGTRLLVL.

The chain uses TRBV12-3 or TRBV12-4 and TRBJ1-2; D is uncertain. This CDR3 is 12 amino acids long. Trimming pared 3 bases from V and 10 bases from J, leaving 12 bases between. The DNA for the CDR3 is TGTGCCAGCAGTTTGAGAACTTGGGACTACACCTTC. Amino acid sequence: CASSLRTWDYTF.

Worth noting for this clonotype: It is likely a read error, because the conserved phenylalanine at the end of the CDR3 is missing. It is unclear where the CDR3 begins or ends on the DNA, so no DNA is shown, and the CDR3 is as TCRdb lists it. J is TRBJ2-3 and V is TRBV11-2. Germline values: CDR1 SGHAT, CDR2 FQNNGV. The CDR3 spans 12 amino acids, including both terminal residues. The CDR3 protein is CASSLDFGTMYL.

Notes on this clonotype: No conserved phenylalanine or tryptophan is present at the end of the CDR3, so a read error is the likely explanation. The chain couples TRBV11-1 to TRBJ2-1; possibly TRBD2 for D (5 bases). Trimming took 4 bases from V and 13 from J, leaving 14 bases between them. The germline V gene encodes CDR1 SGHAT and CDR2 FQDESV (reference sequence). The CDR3 spans 12 residues. The CDR3 nucleotides read TGTGCCAGCAGCTCCCCCGGAGGCGTTCAGTTCTAT. It translates to CASSSPGGVQFY.

A remark on this clonotype: With a much larger clone just one base away, this may be a read error. This chain's CDR3 is CVSSLGGWETQYF. The CDR3 bases are TGTGTCAGCAGTTTAGGAGGTTGGGAGACCCAGTACTTC. The chain couples TRBV28 to TRBJ2-5; D is possibly TRBD2 (5 bases). The CDR3 runs 13 residues. Germline CDR1 is MDHEN and CDR2 is SYDVKM.

This chain links TRBV30 with TRBJ2-7; D gene unclear. The CDR3 runs 11 residues. CDR1 is GTSNPN and CDR2 is SVGIG in the germline V gene (reference sequence). Trimming took 2 bases from V and 4 from J, leaving 6 bases between them. In DNA form, the CDR3 reads TGTGCCTGGAGTTCTCGGTACGAGCAGTACTTC. Encoded protein: CAWSSRYEQYF.

The chain links TRBV11-2 to TRBJ2-1, with 8 bases fitting TRBD2. With V trimmed by 6 bases and J by 5 bases, 9 bases remained unmatched. CDR1 is SGHAT and CDR2 is FQNNGV in the germline V gene. The CDR3 is made up of 15 amino acids. This chain's CDR3 is CASRLSGGVHNEQFF. The CDR3 DNA reads as TGTGCCAGCAGGTTATCGGGAGGGGTACACAATGAGCAGTTCTTC.

This clonotype was counted a single time. One end of the junction fails to match germline, which may point to a read error. The chain is built from TRBV29-1 and TRBJ2-7; D may be TRBD2 (6 bases). The CDR3 consists of 13 residues. Looked up from germline, CDR1 is SQVTM and CDR2 is ANQGSEA. The CDR3 sequence: CSVGGSGAYDQYF. The CDR3 region has the DNA TGCAGCGTTGGGGGTAGCGGAGCCTACGACCAGTACTTC.